Listed here are 13 T cell receptor beta chains from one sample, sequenced in a study of control samples from healthy donors and cancer patients. The data were produced by immunoSEQ multiplex PCR, yet TCRdb's version contains in-frame clones alone and is incomplete. The sample lists around 70,000 clones, about 94% occurring once. What was sequenced was blood. The source is a woman aged 30 to 39 in good health.

The rearrangement uses TRBV19 and TRBJ1-2; 8 bases line up with TRBD1. V trimming: 6 bases; J trimming: 8 bases; junction bases outside the gene matches: 11. Germline V gene sequence: CDR1 LNHDA, CDR2 SQIVND (reference sequence). The CDR3 runs to 14 residues. The CDR3 nucleotides read TGTGCCAGTAGGGGACAGGTGAACACATGGGGCTACACCTTC. Translated, it gives CASRGQVNTWGYTF.

This sequence joins TRBV3-1 (or the pseudogene TRBV3-2) and TRBJ2-1; 8 bases line up with TRBD2. With 8 bases clipped from V and 2 bases from J, the junction kept 8 bases outside the gene matches. Germline values: CDR1 LGHDT, CDR2 YNNKEL (reference sequence). The CDR3 has 15 residues. CDR3 protein: CASQRGPDTYNEQFF. CDR3 DNA sequence: TGTGCCAGCCAGCGGGGGCCGGACACCTACAATGAGCAGTTCTTC.

The genes are TRBV9 and TRBJ1-6; a possible D gene is TRBD1 (6 bases). V was cut by 3 bases and J by 9 bases, with 19 bases left in between. This CDR3 contains 16 residues. Germline V gene lookup returns CDR1 SGDLS and CDR2 YYNGEE. CDR3 region: CASSAQGKVIGSPLHF. The CDR3 coding sequence is TGTGCCAGCAGCGCGCAGGGGAAGGTTATTGGTTCACCCCTCCACTTT.

The chain carries TRBV19 and TRBJ1-5; 9 positions match TRBD1. Germline V gives CDR1 LNHDA, CDR2 SQIVND (reference sequence). The CDR3 consists of 14 residues. With 8 bases clipped from V and 4 bases from J, the junction kept 6 bases outside the gene matches. CDR3 amino acids: CASGRQGENQPQHF. The CDR3 DNA is TGTGCCAGTGGCAGACAGGGGGAGAATCAGCCCCAGCATTTT. The variable domain in full, completed from reference TRBV19 and TRBJ1-5, reads DGGITQSPKYLFRKEGQNVTLSCEQNLNHDAMYWYRQDPGQGLRLIYYSQIVNDFQKGDIAEGYSVSREKKESFPLTVTSAQKNPTAFYLCASGRQGENQPQHFGDGTRLSIL.

V gene TRBV6-5 combines with J gene TRBJ2-7; the D gene is possibly TRBD2 (6 bases). The CDR3 is 15 amino acids. From germline, CDR1 is MNHEY and CDR2 SVGAGI. Trimming shortened V by 4 bases and J by 5 bases, and 18 bases separated the two germline ends. Here the CDR3 reads CASSWRERTWDEQYF. The CDR3 DNA reads TGTGCCAGCAGTTGGAGGGAGAGGACCTGGGACGAGCAGTACTTC.

The chain recombines TRBV3-1 (or the pseudogene TRBV3-2) with TRBJ2-5, with TRBD2 matching over 12 bases. Unmatched junction bases numbered 5, after V lost 4 bases and J lost 5 bases. The CDR3 is made up of 15 amino acids. CDR1 and CDR2 (germline): LGHDT, YNNKEL (reference sequence). In DNA form, the CDR3 reads TGTGCCAGCAGCCCTGGACTAGCGGGGTGGGAGACCCAGTACTTC. It specifies CASSPGLAGWETQYF.

V usage is TRBV6-1 and J usage is TRBJ1-1, with D perhaps TRBD1 (5 bases). The CDR3 sequence is 14 residues long. Germline assignment: CDR1 MNHNS and CDR2 SASEGT. V dropped 2 bases and J dropped 5 bases, with 12 bases sitting between them. CDR3: CASSEKGGVTEAFF. The CDR3 nucleotides read TGTGCCAGCAGTGAAAAGGGAGGGGTGACTGAAGCTTTCTTT.

This clone has just one count. The chain joins TRBV2 to TRBJ1-2; a weak D match, TRBD1 (5 bases). CDR3 size: 13 residues. V was clipped by 4 bases and J by 4 bases, with 10 bases between them. Looked up from germline, CDR1 is SNHLY and CDR2 is FYNNEI. The CDR3 spells CASSVGDPYGYTF. The CDR3 DNA follows: TGTGCCAGCAGTGTAGGGGACCCCTATGGCTACACCTTC.

This chain uses TRBV9 with TRBJ2-2, with 13 positions matching TRBD2. Germline CDR1 SGDLS, CDR2 YYNGEE. The J segment lost 2 bases and the V segment lost 4 bases, leaving 8 bases of the junction unmatched. The CDR3 has 18 amino acids. In nucleotides, the CDR3 is TGTGCCAGCAGCCAACTAGCGGGGGGGACATTAAACACCGGGGAGCTGTTTTTT. It is translated as CASSQLAGGTLNTGELFF.

The V gene is TRBV6-6, the J gene TRBJ1-4, with D uncertain. Germline lookup yields CDR1 MNHNY and CDR2 SVGAGI (reference sequence). Trimming removed 6 bases at V and 2 bases at J, with 13 bases between. The CDR3 runs 15 residues. The CDR3 DNA follows: TGTGCCAGCAGAAACGCCGTAAGGACTAATGAAAAACTGTTTTTT. This sequence encodes CASRNAVRTNEKLFF.

In its sample, this clone was seen once. The chain is built from TRBV6-5 and TRBJ1-5; 7 bases line up with TRBD1. Germline lookup yields CDR1 MNHEY and CDR2 SVGAGI. With 5 bases clipped from V and 5 bases from J, the junction kept 9 bases outside the gene matches. The CDR3 runs to 15 residues. The CDR3 nucleotides read TGTGCCAGCAGTAGCGGCAGGGGGAACCATCAGCCCCAGCATTTT. Translation: CASSSGRGNHQPQHF.

This clone was found once. The chain couples TRBV21-1 to TRBJ2-2; the table assigns TRBD1, which was not confirmed against the DNA. TRBV21-1 is described as a pseudogene. This CDR3 is 9 amino acids long. The CDR3 sequence is CAGPGELFF. In DNA, the CDR3 is TGTGCCGGCCCCGGGGAGCTGTTTTTT.

The chain joins TRBV10-2 to TRBJ1-5; possible D gene TRBD1, 6 bases. Germline assignment: CDR1 WSHSY and CDR2 SAAADI. V dropped 6 bases and J dropped 7 bases, with 16 bases sitting between them. The CDR3 contains 14 residues. The CDR3 loop is CASRTTGVGQPQHF. The DNA for the CDR3 is TGCGCCAGCAGAACGACAGGAGTTGGGCAGCCCCAGCATTTT.